This T cell receptor (beta chain) derives from a study of T cells in Graves' hyperthyroidism and ophthalmopathy. Whole-study results and caveats: Using 13 V-J features, a model discriminated ophthalmopathy from stable hyperthyroidism.

This clonotype was seen ten or more times. The antigen remains unidentified. Amplification of TCR beta CDR3 regions was performed using RNA transcripts as template. Primed by the HTBI set, a first-round RT-PCR was run on the TCR CDR3. MiXCR, applied by TCRdb to the multiplex PCR reads, yields one record per CDR3 protein. The sample includes approximately 510,000 distinct CDR3 sequences, 46% of them seen just once. The CDR3 is 12 amino acids. Per germline, CDR1 SQVTM and CDR2 ANQGSEA. The ends were cut back, 4 bases at V and 5 bases at J, with 11 bases in the middle. The specimen was peripheral blood or thyroid tissue (not recorded which). The V call is TRBV29-1, the J call TRBJ2-5; D unclear. The receptor was isolated from an adult woman with Graves' disease, either hyperthyroidism or ophthalmopathy (not recorded which). Written as DNA, the CDR3 is TGCAGCGTTGTTAGGGATTTGGAGACCCAGTACTTC. This translates into CSVVRDLETQYF. The entire variable domain, with the rest obtained from reference TRBV29-1 and TRBJ2-5, is as follows: SAVISQKPSRDICQRGTSLTIQCQVDSQVTMMFWYRQQPGQSLTLIATANQGSEATYESGFVIDKFPISRPNLTFSTLTVSNMSPEDSSIYLCSVVRDLETQYFGPGTRLLVL.